This T cell receptor beta chain was captured by sequencing in a study of blood T cell repertoires in COVID-19. About the study: Italy, Spain and the United States were the sources of the convalescent and acute COVID-19 samples. PBMCs, B-cell-depleted T cells, or T cells provided the cDNA or gDNA that made up the material.

Germline V gene data show CDR1 as ENHRY and CDR2 as SYGVKD. This CDR3 region has 13 residues. V was clipped by 6 bases and J by 4 bases, with 12 bases between them. Original processing methods: Reference gene primer amplification gave estimated nucleated cell counts. The table came from immunoSEQ multiplex PCR; TCRdb's copy has only in-frame clones and leaves some out. V and J calls and clone size are copied from that table; D and trimming were computed from the DNA. The sample has approximately 62,000 clones, 75% to 90% seen once. Material for sequencing was peripheral blood. This TCR was sampled from an elderly man with acute or convalescent COVID-19. The chain links TRBV10-3 to TRBJ1-2, with TRBD1 as a possible D gene (5 bases). This chain's CDR3 is CAIRGEESYGYTF. In DNA form, the CDR3 reads TGTGCCATCAGGGGGGAGGAGAGCTATGGCTACACCTTC.